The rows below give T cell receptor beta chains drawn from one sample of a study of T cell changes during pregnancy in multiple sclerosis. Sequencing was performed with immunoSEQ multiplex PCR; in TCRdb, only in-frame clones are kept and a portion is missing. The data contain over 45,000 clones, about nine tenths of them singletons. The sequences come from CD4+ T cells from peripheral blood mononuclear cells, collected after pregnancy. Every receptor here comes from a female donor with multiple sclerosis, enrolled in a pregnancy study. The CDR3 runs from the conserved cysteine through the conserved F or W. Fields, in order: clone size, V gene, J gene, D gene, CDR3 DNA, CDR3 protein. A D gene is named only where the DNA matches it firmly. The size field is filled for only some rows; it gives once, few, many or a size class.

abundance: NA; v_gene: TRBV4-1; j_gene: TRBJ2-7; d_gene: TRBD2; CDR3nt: TGCGCCAGCAGCCAAGAACTAAGGATGGGACTAGCGGGAGTATTGAGCTACGAGCAGTACTTC; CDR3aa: CASSQELRMGLAGVLSYEQYF
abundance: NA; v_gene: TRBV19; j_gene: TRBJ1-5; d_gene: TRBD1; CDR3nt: TGTGCCAGTAGCCCGGACAGGGTTCAGCCCCAGCATTTT; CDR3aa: CASSPDRVQPQHF
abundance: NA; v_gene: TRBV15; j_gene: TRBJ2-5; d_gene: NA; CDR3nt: TGTGCCACCAGCAGAGCTACTAGTCGAGAGACCCAGTACTTC; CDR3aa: CATSRATSRETQYF
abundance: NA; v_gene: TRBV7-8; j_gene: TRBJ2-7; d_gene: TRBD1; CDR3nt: TGTGCCAGCAGCTTACATGGACAGGAGCCAGCGAGCTCCTACGAGCAGTACTTC; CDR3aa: CASSLHGQEPASSYEQYF
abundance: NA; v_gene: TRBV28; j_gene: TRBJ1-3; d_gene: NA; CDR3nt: TGTGCCAGCAGTACAGGGCCTGGAAACACCATATATTTT; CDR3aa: CASSTGPGNTIYF
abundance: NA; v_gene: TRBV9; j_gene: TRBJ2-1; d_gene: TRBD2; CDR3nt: TGTGCCAGCAGCTTCCGGACTAGCGGGATCGATGAGCAGTTCTTC; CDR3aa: CASSFRTSGIDEQFF
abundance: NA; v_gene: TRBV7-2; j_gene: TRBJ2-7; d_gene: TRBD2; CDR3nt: TGTGCCAGCAACTTAAGGGCTAGCGGGACCTCCTACGAGCAGTACTTC; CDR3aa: CASNLRASGTSYEQYF
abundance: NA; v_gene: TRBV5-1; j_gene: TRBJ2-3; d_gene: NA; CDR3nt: TGCGCCAGCAGCTTGGCCAATCTAGTAACAGATACGCAGTATTTT; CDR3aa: CASSLANLVTDTQYF
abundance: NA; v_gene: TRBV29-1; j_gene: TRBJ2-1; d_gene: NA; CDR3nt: TGCAGCGTTGGCCGCCGGCTGGAGCCTGAGCAGTTCTTC; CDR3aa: CSVGRRLEPEQFF
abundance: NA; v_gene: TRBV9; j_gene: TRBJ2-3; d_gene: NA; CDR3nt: TGTGCCAGCAGCCCACGGACAGACACAGATACGCAGTATTTT; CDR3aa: CASSPRTDTDTQYF
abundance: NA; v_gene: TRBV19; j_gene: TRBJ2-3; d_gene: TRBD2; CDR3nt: TGTGCCAGTAGTATCCACCTAGCGGGAACTACAGATACGCAGTATTTT; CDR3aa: CASSIHLAGTTDTQYF
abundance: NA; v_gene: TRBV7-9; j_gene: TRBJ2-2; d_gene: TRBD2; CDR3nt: TGTGCCAGCAGCTTAAGCCTAGCGGGAGGGGTAACCGGGGAGCTGTTTTTT; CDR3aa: CASSLSLAGGVTGELFF
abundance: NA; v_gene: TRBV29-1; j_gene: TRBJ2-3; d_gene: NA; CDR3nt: TGCAGCGTTGGGCACAGGCTCACAGATACGCAGTATTTT; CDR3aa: CSVGHRLTDTQYF
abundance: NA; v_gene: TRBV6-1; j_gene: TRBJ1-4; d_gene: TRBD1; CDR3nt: TGTGCCAGCAGTGAAGGGGCATGGGCAGGGGGCGAAAAACTGTTTTTT; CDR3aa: CASSEGAWAGGEKLFF
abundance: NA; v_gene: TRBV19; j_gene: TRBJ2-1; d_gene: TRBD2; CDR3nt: TGTGCCAGTAGTTCCGGACCGTGGGAGGGTGTTGAGCAGTTCTTC; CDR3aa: CASSSGPWEGVEQFF
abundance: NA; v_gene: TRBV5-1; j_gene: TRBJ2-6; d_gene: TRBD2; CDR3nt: TGCGCCAGCAACCCCGGGCTAGCGGGATTTGGAGCTGGGGCCAACGTCCTGACTTTC; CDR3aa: CASNPGLAGFGAGANVLTF
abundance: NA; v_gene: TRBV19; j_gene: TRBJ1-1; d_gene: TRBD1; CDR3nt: TGTGCCAGTAGTACCAGGACAGGGCGCACTGAAGCTTTCTTT; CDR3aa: CASSTRTGRTEAFF
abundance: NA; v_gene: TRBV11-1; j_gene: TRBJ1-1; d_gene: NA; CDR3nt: TGTGCCAGCAGCTTACGAGCCAACACTGAAGCTTTCTTT; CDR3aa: CASSLRANTEAFF
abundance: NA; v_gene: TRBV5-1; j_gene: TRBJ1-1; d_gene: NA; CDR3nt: TGCGCCAGCAGCTCTGACCCTATAAACAGGGACACTGAAGCTTTCTTT; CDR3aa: CASSSDPINRDTEAFF
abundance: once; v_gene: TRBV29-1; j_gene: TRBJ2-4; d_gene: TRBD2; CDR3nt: TGCAGCGCCACCCGATGGGGAGGGTCGAACATTCAGTACTTC; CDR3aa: CSATRWGGSNIQYF
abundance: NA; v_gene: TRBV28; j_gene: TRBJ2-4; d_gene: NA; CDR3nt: TGTGCCAGCAGTCCAACCGGGGGACGCAAAAACATTCAGTACTTC; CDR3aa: CASSPTGGRKNIQYF
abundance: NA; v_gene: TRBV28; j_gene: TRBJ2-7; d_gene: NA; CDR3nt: TGTGCCAGCAGTTCCCTCGCCCGGGACACCAACCGCCACGAGCAGTACTTC; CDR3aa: CASSSLARDTNRHEQYF
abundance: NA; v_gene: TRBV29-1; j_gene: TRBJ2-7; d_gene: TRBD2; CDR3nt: TGCAGCGCTGGGACTAGCGGGAGCGTAGTCTACGAGCAGTACTTC; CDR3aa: CSAGTSGSVVYEQYF
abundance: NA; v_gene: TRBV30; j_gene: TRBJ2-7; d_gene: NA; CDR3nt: TGTGCCTGGAGCCCCAGCGGCTTCTCCTACGAGCAGTACTTC; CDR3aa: CAWSPSGFSYEQYF
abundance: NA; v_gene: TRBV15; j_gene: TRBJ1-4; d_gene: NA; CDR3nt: TGTGCCACCAGCACTGACAGGCTGTCTAATGAAAAACTGTTTTTT; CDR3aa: CATSTDRLSNEKLFF
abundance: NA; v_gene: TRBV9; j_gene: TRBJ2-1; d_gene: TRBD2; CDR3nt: TGTGCCAGCAGCGTAGATAGGACTAGAAATGAGCAGTTCTTC; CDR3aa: CASSVDRTRNEQFF
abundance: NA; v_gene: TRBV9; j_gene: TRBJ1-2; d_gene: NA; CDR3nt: TGTGCCAGCAGCGTAGCTCCTCGCGTACTTGCTAACTATGGCTACACCTTC; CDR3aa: CASSVAPRVLANYGYTF
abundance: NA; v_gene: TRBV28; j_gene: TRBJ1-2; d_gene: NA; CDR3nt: TGTGCCAGCAGTCTCTCCCCATCAACAGGGAAGAACTATGGCTACACCTTC; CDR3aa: CASSLSPSTGKNYGYTF
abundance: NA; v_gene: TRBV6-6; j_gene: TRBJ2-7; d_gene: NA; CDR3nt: TGTGCCAGCAGCCGAGGAGGATCTTCCCTATACGAGCAGTACTTC; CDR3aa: CASSRGGSSLYEQYF
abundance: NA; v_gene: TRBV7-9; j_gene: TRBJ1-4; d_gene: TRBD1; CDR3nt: TGTGCCAGCAGTTTACAGGGGCCCTCTAATGAAAAACTGTTTTTT; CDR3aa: CASSLQGPSNEKLFF
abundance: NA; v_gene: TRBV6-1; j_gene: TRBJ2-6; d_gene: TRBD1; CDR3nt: TGTGCCAGCAGTAAAGGACAGGGGGCTGGGGCCAACGTCCTGACTTTC; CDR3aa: CASSKGQGAGANVLTF
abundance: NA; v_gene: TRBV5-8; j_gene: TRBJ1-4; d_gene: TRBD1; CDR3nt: TGTGCCAGCAGCTTGAGTATCGCGGGACAGGGTGAAAAACTGTTTTTT; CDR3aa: CASSLSIAGQGEKLFF
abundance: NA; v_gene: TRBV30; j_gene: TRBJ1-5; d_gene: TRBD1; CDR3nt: TGTGCCTGGAGTGATTGGACAGGGGGCCAGCCCCAGCATTTT; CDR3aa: CAWSDWTGGQPQHF
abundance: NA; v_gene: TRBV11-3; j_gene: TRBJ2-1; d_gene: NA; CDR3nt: TGTGCCAGCAGCTCAAACTACAATGAGCAGTTCTTC; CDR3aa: CASSSNYNEQFF
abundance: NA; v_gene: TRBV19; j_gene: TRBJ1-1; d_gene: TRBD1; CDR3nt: TGTGCCAGTAGTATAGGCTTTGGCAGGGGGGCACTTCGTGGGCCTGAAGCTTTCTTT; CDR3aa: CASSIGFGRGALRGPEAFF
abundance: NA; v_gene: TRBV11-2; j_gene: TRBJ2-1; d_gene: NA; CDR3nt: TGTGCCAGCAGCTACGGGAGCTCCTACAATGAGCAGTTCTTC; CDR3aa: CASSYGSSYNEQFF
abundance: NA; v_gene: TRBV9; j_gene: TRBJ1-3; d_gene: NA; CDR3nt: TGTGCCAGCAGCGTGACAGACACCTTGGACACCATATATTTT; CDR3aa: CASSVTDTLDTIYF
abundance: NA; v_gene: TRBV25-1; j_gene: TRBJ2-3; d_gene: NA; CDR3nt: TGTGCCAGCAGTGAAAGGGGTTGGGACACAGATACGCAGTATTTT; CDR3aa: CASSERGWDTDTQYF
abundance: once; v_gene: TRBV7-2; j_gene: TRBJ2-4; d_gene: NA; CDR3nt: TGTGCCAGCAGCCCAGACAGTGTTATAGCCAAAAACATTCAGTACTTC; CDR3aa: CASSPDSVIAKNIQYF
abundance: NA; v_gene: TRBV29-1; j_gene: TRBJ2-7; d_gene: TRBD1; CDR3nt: TGCAGCGTTGGACAGGGGGCGTACGAGCAGTACTTC; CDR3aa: CSVGQGAYEQYF